The clone carrying this T cell receptor beta chain has just a few counts. What it binds is unknown. V dropped 5 bases and J dropped 0; count of bases not matched to a gene: 3. The CDR3 runs 15 residues. The germline gives CDR1 SNHLY, CDR2 FYNNEI. These data belong to a study of graft-versus-host responses after intestinal transplantation. Intraepithelial and lamina propria lymphocytes were isolated from graft specimens. Only in-frame clones appear in the TCRdb table, and some are missing; sequencing was by immunoSEQ multiplex PCR. This table holds approximately 15,000 clones, about 68% found once. Overall study results and limits: Allografts of patients with graft-donor T cell macrochimerism showed high graft-versus-host to host-versus-graft clone ratios.

The chain uses TRBV2 and TRBJ2-1; 8 nucleotides agree with TRBD2. The sequencing used ileum tissue, collected almost 700 days after intestinal transplantation. This TCR was recovered from a human patient who received an intestinal transplant, so some T cells may come from the graft donor. CDR3 DNA: TGTGCCAGCAGTAGGAGCGGGGGCTCCTACAATGAGCAGTTCTTC. It encodes CASSRSGGSYNEQFF.